The clone carrying this T cell receptor beta chain was seen just once. The antigen is undetermined. This specimen comes from a study of cytomegalovirus exposure and HLA in healthy donors. Study-level results: Accurate prediction of HLA-A and HLA-B alleles (for most subjects) was reportedly achieved from TCR beta sequences.

The V gene's germline CDR1 is LNHDA and CDR2 SQIVND (reference sequence). Trimming took 4 bases from V and 3 from J; bases not matched to a gene: 10. There are 17 residues in the CDR3. PCR employed 60 Vbeta and 13 Jbeta primers. Clones were read by immunoSEQ multiplex PCR, and TCRdb kept only the in-frame ones, dropping some. The table records about 160,000 clones, around 76% of them present only once. The chain combines TRBV19 with TRBJ2-2; 8 nucleotides agree with TRBD2. The sequenced material came from PBMCs. This sequence originates from a man in his sixties in good health and CMV-seronegative. CDR3 bases: TGTGCCAGTAGTAGACTCCCGGGACTAGGGGACACCGGGGAGCTGTTTTTT. This encodes CASSRLPGLGDTGELFF.